This TCR beta chain was recorded in a study of T cell responses to AZD1222 COVID-19 vaccine. General study points: After two AZD1222 doses, spike-specific TCR breadth and depth rose versus day 0. Clonal diversity may have been underestimated in mostly white British donors. Repertoire collection took place solely once the T cell response had peaked. Unmutated variant regions reportedly attract nearly half of all spike-specific TCRs.

The germline V gene encodes CDR1 SGHDN and CDR2 FVKESK. V was trimmed by 0 bases and J by 0 bases, leaving 10 bases between them. The CDR3 is 16 amino acids. Comments on this clone: Its target is unknown.

Sequenced by immunoSEQ multiplex PCR; TCRdb stores in-frame clones only, minus some. The top ten hold 1.7% of the sample, which has about 140,000 clones, roughly 92% seen once. This chain joins TRBV14 and TRBJ2-3; D is unclear. This receptor was obtained from an adult in good health. The specimen comprised peripheral blood, sampled on day 0 of AZD1222 vaccination. CDR3 DNA sequence: TGTGCCAGCAGCCAAGACGGCTCAGTCAGCACAGATACGCAGTATTTT. This gives the protein CASSQDGSVSTDTQYF.